The 24 T cell receptor beta chains below all came from one sample that was sequenced in a study of siplizumab effects on memory and regulatory T cells. Assay: immunoSEQ multiplex PCR; the TCRdb copy retains only in-frame clones and omits some. Of about 87,000 clones listed, about 87% are singletons. Sequenced material: CD4+ T cells sorted from blood. Receptors were obtained from a human donor in good health.

The CDR3 DNA sequence: TGTGCCAGCTCACCGAGGAATGGGGACAGCCACTCCTATGGCTACACCTTC. This encodes CASSPRNGDSHSYGYTF. The V gene is TRBV18, the J gene TRBJ1-2; 7 bases are a match to TRBD1. Looked up from germline, CDR1 is KGHSH and CDR2 is LQKENI. V trimming: 3 bases; J trimming: 4 bases; junction bases outside the gene matches: 14. The length of the CDR3 is 17 residues.

The chain couples TRBV6-1 to TRBJ2-2; D call uncertain. The germline gives CDR1 MNHNS, CDR2 SASEGT. The ends were cut back, 5 bases at V and 4 bases at J, with 11 bases in the middle. This CDR3 is 14 amino acids long. This chain's CDR3 is CASSIRGSTGELFF. The CDR3 bases are TGTGCCAGCAGTATCCGAGGTTCCACCGGGGAGCTGTTTTTT.

This chain uses TRBV5-1 with TRBJ2-3; 10 positions agree with TRBD1. V shed 0 bases and J 6 bases; nucleotides not matched to a gene: 7. The CDR3 contains 16 residues. Germline CDR1 SGHRS, CDR2 YFSETQ. For the CDR3, the DNA is TGCGCCAGCAGCTTGGGGCACGGGACAGGGGCCGATACGCAGTATTTT. Translated: CASSLGHGTGADTQYF.

For the CDR3, the DNA is TGTGCCAGCCGCGCAGCGGCCTCTGGAAACACCATATATTTT. As protein: CASRAAASGNTIYF. This rearrangement joins TRBV6-5 to TRBJ1-3; no definite D call. V shed 8 bases and J shed 0 bases, with 11 bases lying between them. CDR1 and CDR2 from the germline V gene are MNHEY and SVGAGI. CDR3 size: 14 residues.

The chain links TRBV30 to TRBJ2-7, with unresolved D. Germline V CDR1 and CDR2: GTSNPN, SVGIG (reference sequence). V was pared by 3 bases and J by 3 bases, with 9 bases between. This CDR3 is 12 amino acids long. CDR3 sequence (DNA): TGTGCCTGGAGGGTCGGCAGCTACGAGCAGTACTTC. It yields the protein CAWRVGSYEQYF.

The CDR3 reads CASSLGGTALGYEQYF. CDR3 bases: TGTGCCAGCAGCTTGGGGGGCACAGCCCTTGGGTACGAGCAGTACTTC. The rearrangement joins TRBV5-4 to TRBJ2-7, with D possibly TRBD1 on 5 matching bases. Per germline, CDR1 SGHNT and CDR2 YYREEE (reference sequence). There are 16 residues in the CDR3. V lost 0 bases to trimming and J lost 4 bases, with 17 bases between them.

On this clone itself: It is unclear where the CDR3 begins or ends on the DNA, so no DNA is shown, and the CDR3 is as TCRdb lists it. V usage is TRBV21-1 and J usage is TRBJ2-2; the DNA was not used to check the table's D call, TRBD2. TRBV21-1 is a pseudogene locus. The CDR3 extends over 16 residues, inclusive of both ends. CDR3 region: CASNRGAGDSPGSCFF.

The V and J genes are TRBV6-6 and TRBJ1-1; tentative D call: TRBD1 (5 bases). Germline-derived CDR1 and CDR2 are MNHNY and SVGAGI (reference sequence). V gave up 7 bases and J gave up 2 bases, with 17 bases separating them. The CDR3 is 15 amino acids. DNA of the CDR3: TGTGCCAGCATCCCCCCGGGGCCCTCCAACACTGAAGCTTTCTTT. As protein: CASIPPGPSNTEAFF.

The chain links TRBV30 to TRBJ1-1, with D possibly matching TRBD1 (5 bases). V lost 0 bases and J lost 2, with 19 bases in between. Germline V gene data show CDR1 as GTSNPN and CDR2 as SVGIG (reference sequence). The CDR3 is 17 residues long. The CDR3 region has the DNA TGTGCCTGGAGTGTAGGCAGGGCAACAATACTTAACACTGAAGCTTTCTTT. Translation: CAWSVGRATILNTEAFF.

Written as DNA, the CDR3 is TGTGCCAGCACCGCGGACTTTCCCAATGAGCAGTTCTTC. Translated, it gives CASTADFPNEQFF. V is TRBV11-3 and J is TRBJ2-1; weak D call: TRBD2 (5 bases). Germline V gives CDR1 SGHNT, CDR2 YENEEA. This CDR3 region has 13 residues. The germline V and J ends were trimmed by 7 bases and 6 bases, with 13 bases remaining between them.

V usage is TRBV27 and J usage is TRBJ2-7; D call uncertain. CDR1 is MNHEY, CDR2 SMNVEV, per germline (reference sequence). V was trimmed by 4 bases and J by 1 base, leaving 11 bases between them. CDR3 length: 14 residues. The CDR3 DNA reads TGTGCCAGCAGTTCCCTTCTAGTATCCTACGAGCAGTACTTC. The encoded protein is CASSSLLVSYEQYF.

The chain uses TRBV21-1 and TRBJ2-1; the table's D call TRBD1 went unverified against the DNA. TRBV21-1 is assigned pseudogene status. The CDR3 runs to 16 residues. For the CDR3, the DNA is TGTGCCAGCAGCATGGGTTGGGGGCTTGATTACAATGAGCAGTTCTTC. Encoded protein: CASSMGWGLDYNEQFF.

This clone was observed a single time. The chain links TRBV7-2 to TRBJ2-3, with D perhaps TRBD2 (6 bases). Looked up from germline, CDR1 is SGHTA and CDR2 is FQGNSA. The V end lost 2 bases, the J end lost 3 bases, and 12 bases lay between the germline ends. CDR3 length: 15 residues. The CDR3 coding sequence is TGTGCCAGCAGCTTACGGGGACTGCTGACAGATACGCAGTATTTT. Residues: CASSLRGLLTDTQYF.

The chain employs TRBV7-3 and TRBJ2-5; 9 nucleotides align to TRBD1. Trimming at V came to 5 bases and at J to 5 bases, leaving 6 bases not matched to a gene. The CDR3 is made up of 14 amino acids. Looked up from germline, CDR1 is SGHTA and CDR2 is FQGTGA. CDR3 region: CASSTGQGYETQYF. CDR3 sequence (DNA): TGTGCCAGCAGCACCGGACAGGGGTACGAGACCCAGTACTTC.

This clone was picked up one time. The chain couples TRBV7-2 to TRBJ2-2; 7 bases agree with TRBD1. Losses at the gene ends were 5 bases for V and 9 bases for J; bases not matched to a gene: 12. This CDR3 spans 15 amino acids. Germline CDR1 reads SGHTA; CDR2 reads FQGNSA. The CDR3 coding sequence is TGTGCCAGCAGCCTTCGACAGGGAGAGGGTCGGGAGCTGTTTTTT. Translation: CASSLRQGEGRELFF.

The J gene is TRBJ1-1, the V gene TRBV2; 10 positions match TRBD1. With V trimmed by 6 bases and J by 2 bases, 6 bases remained unmatched. CDR3 length equals 15 residues. Germline-derived CDR1 and CDR2 are SNHLY and FYNNEI. CDR3 coding DNA: TGTGCCAGCAGGACAGGGGGCGCGGGTAACACTGAAGCTTTCTTT. Translating gives CASRTGGAGNTEAFF.

The genes are TRBV29-1 and TRBJ1-6, with D possibly being TRBD1 (5 bases). V was shortened by 6 bases and J by 9 bases, with 12 bases between the two germline ends. The CDR3 loop spans 12 amino acids. The germline CDR1 and CDR2 sequences are SQVTM and ANQGSEA. In DNA, the CDR3 is TGCAGCGTATGGAGGGGAAGTTCACCCCTCCACTTT. It specifies CSVWRGSSPLHF.

V and J are TRBV5-1 and TRBJ1-3, with 7 positions matching TRBD1. V dropped 4 bases and J dropped 0; count of bases not matched to a gene: 4. The CDR3 totals 15 residues. The germline V gene has CDR1 SGHRS and CDR2 YFSETQ. This chain's CDR3 is CASSLGQVSGNTIYF. The CDR3 bases are TGCGCCAGCAGCCTAGGACAGGTCTCTGGAAACACCATATATTTT.

The chain joins TRBV5-1 to TRBJ1-6; TRBD1 matches 9 bases. V lost 0 bases and J lost 10; bases outside the gene matches: 5. CDR1 SGHRS and CDR2 YFSETQ come from the germline V gene. The CDR3 runs 15 residues. The CDR3 coding sequence is TGCGCCAGCAGCTTGGTCGGGACAGGGCGCTCACCCCTCCACTTT. This translates into CASSLVGTGRSPLHF.

For the CDR3, the DNA is TGTGCCAGCAGCACAGGGGTAGCCAAAAACATTCAGTACTTC. It translates to CASSTGVAKNIQYF. The rearrangement joins TRBV14 to TRBJ2-4; 7 bases align to TRBD1. CDR3 length: 14 residues. The V segment lost 5 bases and the J segment 0 bases; nucleotides outside the gene matches: 1. Germline V gene data show CDR1 as SGHDN and CDR2 as FVKESK.

This chain joins TRBV6-5 and TRBJ2-1; 7 nucleotides line up with TRBD2. Germline assignment: CDR1 MNHEY and CDR2 SVGAGI. J lost 9 bases, V lost 0 bases, and 2 bases had no gene match. The CDR3 contains 13 residues. The CDR3 coding sequence is TGTGCCAGCAGTTACTCACTAGCGATTGAGCAGTTCTTC. Encoded protein: CASSYSLAIEQFF.

The J gene is TRBJ2-7, the V gene TRBV5-1, with 12 nucleotides matching TRBD2. The germline gives CDR1 SGHRS, CDR2 YFSETQ. This CDR3 contains 16 residues. Trimming cost V 4 bases and J 3 bases; bases outside gene matches: 8. The CDR3: CASSVQTTSGSYEQYF. As DNA, the CDR3 is TGCGCCAGCAGCGTGCAGACGACTAGCGGGAGCTACGAGCAGTACTTC.

This clone was found once. The chain recombines TRBV5-4 with TRBJ2-2, with TRBD1 identical over 8 bases. Germline V gene lookup returns CDR1 SGHNT and CDR2 YYREEE (reference sequence). The CDR3 is 15 residues long. The junction had 3 bases not matched to a gene; V was cut back by 5 bases and J by 0 bases. DNA for the CDR3: TGTGCCAGCAGTACGGGACAGGCGAACACCGGGGAGCTGTTTTTT. It specifies CASSTGQANTGELFF.

The gene calls are TRBV7-2 and TRBJ2-5; D unclear. Germline CDR1 and CDR2: SGHTA and FQGNSA. V lost 0 bases and J 4 bases, leaving 3 bases between the germline ends. The CDR3 sequence is 12 residues long. CDR3 in DNA: TGTGCCAGCAGCTTAGCGCCAGAGACCCAGTACTTC. It translates to CASSLAPETQYF.